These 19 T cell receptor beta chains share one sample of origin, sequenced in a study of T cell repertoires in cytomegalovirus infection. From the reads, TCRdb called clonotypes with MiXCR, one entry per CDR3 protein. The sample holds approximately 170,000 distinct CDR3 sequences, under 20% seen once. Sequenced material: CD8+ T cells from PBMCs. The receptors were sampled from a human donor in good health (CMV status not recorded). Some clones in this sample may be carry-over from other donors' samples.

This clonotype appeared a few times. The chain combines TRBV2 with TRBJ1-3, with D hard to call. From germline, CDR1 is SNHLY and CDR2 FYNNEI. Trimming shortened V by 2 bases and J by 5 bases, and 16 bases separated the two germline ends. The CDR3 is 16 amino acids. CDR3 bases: TGTGCCAGCAGTGAATATAGGCAGGCCACGCGAAACACCATATATTTT. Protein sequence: CASSEYRQATRNTIYF.

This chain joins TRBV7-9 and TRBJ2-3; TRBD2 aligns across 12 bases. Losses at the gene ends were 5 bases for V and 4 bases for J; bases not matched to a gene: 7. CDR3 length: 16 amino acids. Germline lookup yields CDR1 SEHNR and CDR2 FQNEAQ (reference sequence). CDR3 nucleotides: TGTGCCAGCAGCGAAAGACTAGCGGGAGAAGCAGATACGCAGTATTTT. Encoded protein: CASSERLAGEADTQYF.

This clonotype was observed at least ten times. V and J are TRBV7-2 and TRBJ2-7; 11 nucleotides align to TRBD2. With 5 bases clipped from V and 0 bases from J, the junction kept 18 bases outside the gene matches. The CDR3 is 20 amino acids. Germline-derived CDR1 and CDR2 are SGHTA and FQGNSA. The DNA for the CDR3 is TGTGCCAGCAGCGGGATACATAGGGGGATACTAGCGGGAGCCTCCTACGAGCAGTACTTC. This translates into CASSGIHRGILAGASYEQYF.

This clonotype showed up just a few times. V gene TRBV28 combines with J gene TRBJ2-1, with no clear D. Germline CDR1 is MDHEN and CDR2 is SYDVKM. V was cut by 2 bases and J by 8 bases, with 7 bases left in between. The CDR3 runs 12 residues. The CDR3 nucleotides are TGTGCCAGCAGTTTAAGTCTTGATGAGCAGTTCTTC. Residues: CASSLSLDEQFF.

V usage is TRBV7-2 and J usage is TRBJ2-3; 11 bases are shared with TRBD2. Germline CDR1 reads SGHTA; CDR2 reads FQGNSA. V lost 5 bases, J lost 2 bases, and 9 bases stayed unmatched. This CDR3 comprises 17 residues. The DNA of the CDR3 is TGTGCCAGCAGCATAATCGGGACTAGCGGAAACACAGATACGCAGTATTTT. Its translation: CASSIIGTSGNTDTQYF.

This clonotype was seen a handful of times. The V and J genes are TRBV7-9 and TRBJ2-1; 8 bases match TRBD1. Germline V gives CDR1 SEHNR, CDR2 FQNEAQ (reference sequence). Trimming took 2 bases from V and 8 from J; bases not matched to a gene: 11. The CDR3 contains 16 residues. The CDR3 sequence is CASSLFPGQGGDEQFF. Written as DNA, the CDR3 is TGTGCCAGCAGCTTATTCCCCGGACAGGGAGGCGATGAGCAGTTCTTC. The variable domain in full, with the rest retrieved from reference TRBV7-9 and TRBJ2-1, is DTGVSQNPRHKITKRGQNVTFRCDPISEHNRLYWYRQTLGQGPEFLTYFQNEAQLEKSRLLSDRFSAERPKGSFSTLEIQRTEQGDSAMYLCASSLFPGQGGDEQFFGPGTRLTVL.

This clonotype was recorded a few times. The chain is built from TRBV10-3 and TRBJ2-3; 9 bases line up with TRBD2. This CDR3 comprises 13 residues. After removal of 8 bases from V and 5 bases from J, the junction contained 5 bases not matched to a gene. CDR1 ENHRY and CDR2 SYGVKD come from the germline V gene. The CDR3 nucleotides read TGTGCCATCTGGCGTAGCGGGGGAGATACGCAGTATTTT. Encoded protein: CAIWRSGGDTQYF.

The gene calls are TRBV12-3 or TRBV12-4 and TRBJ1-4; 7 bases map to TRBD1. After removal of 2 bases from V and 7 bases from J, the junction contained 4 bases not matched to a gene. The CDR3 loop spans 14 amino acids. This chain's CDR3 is CASSLQGGSEKLFF. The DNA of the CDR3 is TGTGCCAGCAGTTTACAGGGGGGTAGTGAAAAACTGTTTTTT.

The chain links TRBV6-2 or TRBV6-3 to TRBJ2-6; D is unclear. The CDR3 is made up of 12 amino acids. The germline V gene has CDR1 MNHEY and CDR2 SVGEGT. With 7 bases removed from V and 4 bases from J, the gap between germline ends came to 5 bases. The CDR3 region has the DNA TGTGCCAGCAACACCGGGGCCAACGTCCTGACTTTC. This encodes CASNTGANVLTF.

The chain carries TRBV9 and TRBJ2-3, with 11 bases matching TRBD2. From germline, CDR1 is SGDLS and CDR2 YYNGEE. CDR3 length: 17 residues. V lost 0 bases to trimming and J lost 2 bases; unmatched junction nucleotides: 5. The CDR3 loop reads CASSVDTSGRNTDTQYF. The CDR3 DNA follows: TGTGCCAGCAGCGTAGATACTAGCGGGAGAAACACAGATACGCAGTATTTT.

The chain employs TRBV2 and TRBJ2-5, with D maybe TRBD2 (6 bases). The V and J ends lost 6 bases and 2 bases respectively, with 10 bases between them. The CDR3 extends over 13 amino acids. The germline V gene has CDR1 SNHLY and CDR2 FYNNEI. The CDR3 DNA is TGTGCCAGCAGCCCGGGAGAACAAGAGACCCAGTACTTC. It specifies CASSPGEQETQYF.

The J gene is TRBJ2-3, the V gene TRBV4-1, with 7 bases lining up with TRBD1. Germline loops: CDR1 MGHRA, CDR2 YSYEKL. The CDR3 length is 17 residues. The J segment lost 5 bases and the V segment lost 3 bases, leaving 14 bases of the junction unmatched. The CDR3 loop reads CASSQTGTARWIDTQYF. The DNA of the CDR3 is TGCGCCAGCAGCCAGACGGGGACAGCCAGATGGATAGATACGCAGTATTTT.

CDR3 sequence reads: CASSPTPTVGSSQPQHF. The CDR3 DNA follows: TGTGCCAGCAGCCCCACCCCAACCGTGGGGTCGTCTCAGCCCCAGCATTTT. The rearrangement links TRBV7-8 to TRBJ1-5; no reliable D call. The ends were cut back, 5 bases at V and 6 bases at J, with 23 bases in the middle. CDR3 length: 17 amino acids. Germline CDR1 SGHVS, CDR2 FQNEAQ. Full variable domain (remainder filled in from reference TRBV7-8 and TRBJ1-5): GAGVSQSPRYKVAKRGQDVALRCDPISGHVSLFWYQQALGQGPEFLTYFQNEAQLDKSGLPSDRFFAERPEGSVSTLKIQRTQQEDSAVYLCASSPTPTVGSSQPQHFGDGTRLSIL.

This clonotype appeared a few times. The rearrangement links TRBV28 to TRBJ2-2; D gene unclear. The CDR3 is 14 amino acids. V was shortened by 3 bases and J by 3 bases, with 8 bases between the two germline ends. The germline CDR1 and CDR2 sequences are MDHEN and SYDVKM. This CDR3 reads CASSFRSYTGELFF. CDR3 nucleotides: TGTGCCAGCAGTTTCCGCTCTTACACCGGGGAGCTGTTTTTT.

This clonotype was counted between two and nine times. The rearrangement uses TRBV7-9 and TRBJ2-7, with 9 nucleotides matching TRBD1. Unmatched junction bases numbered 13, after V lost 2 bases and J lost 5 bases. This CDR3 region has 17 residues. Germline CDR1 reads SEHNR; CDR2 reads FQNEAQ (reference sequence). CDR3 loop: CASSLQGQGGSRDEQYF. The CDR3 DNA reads TGTGCCAGCAGCTTACAGGGACAGGGAGGTTCCAGGGACGAGCAGTACTTC.

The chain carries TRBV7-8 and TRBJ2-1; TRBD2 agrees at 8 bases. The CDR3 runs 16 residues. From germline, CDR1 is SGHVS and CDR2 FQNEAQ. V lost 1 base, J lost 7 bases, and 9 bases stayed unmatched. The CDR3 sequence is CASSLGGGGSPNEQFF. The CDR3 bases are TGTGCCAGCAGCTTAGGGGGCGGGGGGAGCCCTAATGAGCAGTTCTTC.

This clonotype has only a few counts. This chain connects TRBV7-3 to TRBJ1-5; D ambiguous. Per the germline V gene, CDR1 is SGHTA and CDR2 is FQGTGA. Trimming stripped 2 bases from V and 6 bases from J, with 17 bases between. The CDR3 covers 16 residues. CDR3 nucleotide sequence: TGTGCCAGCAGCTTAGAAGCGGGCAGACGTAGTCAGCCCCAGCATTTT. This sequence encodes CASSLEAGRRSQPQHF.

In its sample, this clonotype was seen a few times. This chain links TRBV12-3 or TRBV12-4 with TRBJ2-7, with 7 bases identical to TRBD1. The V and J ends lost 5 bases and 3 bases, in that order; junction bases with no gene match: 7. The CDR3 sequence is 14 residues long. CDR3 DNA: TGTGCCAGCAGTCTCCGGGACAGACTCTACGAGCAGTACTTC. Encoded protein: CASSLRDRLYEQYF.

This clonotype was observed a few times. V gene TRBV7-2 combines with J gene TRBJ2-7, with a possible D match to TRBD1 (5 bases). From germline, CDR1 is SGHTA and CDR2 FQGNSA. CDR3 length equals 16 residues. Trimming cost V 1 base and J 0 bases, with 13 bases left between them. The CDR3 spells CASSLGRVIGSYEQYF. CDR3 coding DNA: TGTGCCAGCAGCTTAGGCAGGGTAATAGGCTCCTACGAGCAGTACTTC.